This section outlines one TCR beta chain sequence together with its context. Use of 60 Vbeta and 13 Jbeta primers characterized the PCR. Profiled with immunoSEQ multiplex PCR; TCRdb holds only in-frame clones, not every one. The repertoire table contains 130,000 to 150,000 clones. This sample was taken from a study of cytomegalovirus exposure and HLA in healthy donors. Whereas donors were nominally healthy upon sampling, unrecorded immune exposures were probable. This receptor was identified in a man between 40 and 49 years old in good health and CMV-seronegative. The source material was PBMCs.

CDR3 loop: CASSLQGPTGELFF. The CDR3 DNA follows: TGTGCCAGCAGTCTACAGGGGCCCACCGGGGAGCTGTTTTTT. The chain links TRBV6-6 to TRBJ2-2; 7 bases fit TRBD1. Germline assignment: CDR1 MNHNY and CDR2 SVGAGI (reference sequence). V lost 5 bases to trimming and J lost 4 bases; unmatched junction nucleotides: 4. The CDR3 runs 14 residues.